This T cell receptor (beta chain) was found in a study of blood T cells in healthy people across ages. Study summary: About one barcoded beta molecule per two T cells was the capture yield of template switching.

PCR was performed a second time for about 6 to 11 cycles using a sample-barcoded 5' primer and a J-beta primer mix. A template-switch adaptor that had 12 random nucleotides put a tag on each cDNA molecule. TCRdb passed the 5' RACE reads through MiXCR, listing each CDR3 protein once. This sample carries around 1.7 million distinct CDR3 sequences, 28% of them seen once, and the ten largest clones take over 7%. The sample holds a few counts of this clonotype. Sequenced: blood. This TCR was recovered from a woman in her twenties or thirties in good health.

CDR3 DNA: TGTGCCAGCAGCTTATATTCGACTAGCGGACCTTACAATGAGCAGTTCTTC. The encoded protein is CASSLYSTSGPYNEQFF. The chain carries TRBV11-2 and TRBJ2-1; 9 nucleotides match TRBD2. CDR1 and CDR2 (germline): SGHAT, FQNNGV. J lost 4 bases, V lost 2 bases, and 9 bases had no gene match. This CDR3 comprises 17 residues.